This T cell receptor (beta chain) derives from a study of blood T cell repertoires in COVID-19. CDR1 MNHEY and CDR2 SVGAGI come from the germline V gene. The CDR3 runs 12 residues. Trimming took 5 bases from V and 3 from J, leaving 8 bases between them. The repertoire was sequenced with immunoSEQ multiplex PCR; TCRdb's copy has only in-frame clones and lacks some. This table holds 250,000 to 300,000 clones, around 90% found once. This sequence was found in a woman under 40 who had recovered from COVID-19. V usage is TRBV6-5 and J usage is TRBJ2-7; D remains unclear. Sequences were obtained from PBMCs or T cells enriched from blood (not recorded which). This CDR3 is CASSPPGYEQYF. CDR3 DNA sequence: TGTGCCAGCAGTCCCCCGGGCTACGAGCAGTACTTC.